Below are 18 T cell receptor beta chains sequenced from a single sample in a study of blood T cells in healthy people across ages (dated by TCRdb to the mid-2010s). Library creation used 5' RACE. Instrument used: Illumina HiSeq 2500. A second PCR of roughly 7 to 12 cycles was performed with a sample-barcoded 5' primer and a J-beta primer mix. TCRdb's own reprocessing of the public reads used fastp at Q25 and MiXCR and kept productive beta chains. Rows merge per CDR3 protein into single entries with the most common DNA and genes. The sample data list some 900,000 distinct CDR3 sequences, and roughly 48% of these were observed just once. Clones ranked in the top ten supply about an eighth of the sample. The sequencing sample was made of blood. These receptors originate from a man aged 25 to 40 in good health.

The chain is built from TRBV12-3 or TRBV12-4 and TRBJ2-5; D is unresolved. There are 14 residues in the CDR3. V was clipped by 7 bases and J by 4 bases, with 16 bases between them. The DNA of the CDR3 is TGTGCCAGCACCATCACTACCCAGGCAGAGACCCAGTACTTC. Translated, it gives CASTITTQAETQYF.

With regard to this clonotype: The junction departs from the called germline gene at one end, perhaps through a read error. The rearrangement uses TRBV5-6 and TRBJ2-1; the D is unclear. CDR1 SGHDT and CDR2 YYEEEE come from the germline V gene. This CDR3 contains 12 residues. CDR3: CANSLNFNEQFF. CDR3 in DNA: TGTGCCAACAGCTTGAACTTTAATGAGCAGTTCTTC.

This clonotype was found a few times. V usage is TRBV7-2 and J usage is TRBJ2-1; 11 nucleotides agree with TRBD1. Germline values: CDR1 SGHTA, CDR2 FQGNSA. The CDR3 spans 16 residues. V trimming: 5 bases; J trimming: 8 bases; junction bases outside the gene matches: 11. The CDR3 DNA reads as TGTGCCAGCAGCCTACTCCCGGACAGGGGGCGAGATGAGCAGTTCTTC. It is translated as CASSLLPDRGRDEQFF.

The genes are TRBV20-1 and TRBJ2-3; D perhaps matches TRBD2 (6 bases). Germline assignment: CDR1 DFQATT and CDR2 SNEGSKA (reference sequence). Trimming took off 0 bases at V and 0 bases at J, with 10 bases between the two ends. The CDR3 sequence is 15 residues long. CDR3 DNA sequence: TGCAGTGCTAGAGAGGGGACTGCTAGCACAGATACGCAGTATTTT. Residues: CSAREGTASTDTQYF.

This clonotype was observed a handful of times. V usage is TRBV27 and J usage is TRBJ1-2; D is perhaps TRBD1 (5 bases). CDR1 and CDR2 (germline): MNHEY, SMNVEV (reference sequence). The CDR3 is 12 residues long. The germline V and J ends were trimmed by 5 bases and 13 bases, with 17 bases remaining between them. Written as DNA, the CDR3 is TGTGCCAGCAGTCCCGGGACGGATTTGCTCACCTTC. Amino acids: CASSPGTDLLTF.

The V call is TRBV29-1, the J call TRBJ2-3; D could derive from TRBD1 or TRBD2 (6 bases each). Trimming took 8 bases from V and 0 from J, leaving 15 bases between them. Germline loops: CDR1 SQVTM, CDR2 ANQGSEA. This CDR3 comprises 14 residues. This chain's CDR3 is CSTNGGTSTDTQYF. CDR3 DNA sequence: TGCAGCACCAACGGGGGCACTAGCACAGATACGCAGTATTTT.

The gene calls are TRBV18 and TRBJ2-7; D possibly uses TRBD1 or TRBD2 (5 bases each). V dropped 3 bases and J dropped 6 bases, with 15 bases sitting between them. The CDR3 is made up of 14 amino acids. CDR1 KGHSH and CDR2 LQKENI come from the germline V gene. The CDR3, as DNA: TGTGCCAGCTCACCTATGGGGGATTGGGGCGAGCAGTACTTC. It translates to CASSPMGDWGEQYF.

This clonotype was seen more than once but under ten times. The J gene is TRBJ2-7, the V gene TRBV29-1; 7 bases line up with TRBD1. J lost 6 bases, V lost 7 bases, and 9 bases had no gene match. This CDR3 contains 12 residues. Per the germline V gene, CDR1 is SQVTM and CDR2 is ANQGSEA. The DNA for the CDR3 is TGCAGCGCCGCAGGGGGATACAGCGAGCAGTACTTC. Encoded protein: CSAAGGYSEQYF.

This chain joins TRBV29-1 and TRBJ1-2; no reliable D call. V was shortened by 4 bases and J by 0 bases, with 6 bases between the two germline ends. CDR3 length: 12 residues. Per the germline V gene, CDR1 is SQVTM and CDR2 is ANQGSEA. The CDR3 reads CSVVGANYGYTF. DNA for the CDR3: TGCAGCGTTGTTGGAGCTAACTATGGCTACACCTTC.

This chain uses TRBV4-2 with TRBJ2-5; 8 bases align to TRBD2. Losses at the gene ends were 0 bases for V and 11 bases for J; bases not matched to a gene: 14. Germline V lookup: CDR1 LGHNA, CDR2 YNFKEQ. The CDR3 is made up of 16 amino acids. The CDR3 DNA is TGTGCCAGCAGCCAAGACTACGGGGGGGCCAGCAATGAGCAGTACTTC. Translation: CASSQDYGGASNEQYF.

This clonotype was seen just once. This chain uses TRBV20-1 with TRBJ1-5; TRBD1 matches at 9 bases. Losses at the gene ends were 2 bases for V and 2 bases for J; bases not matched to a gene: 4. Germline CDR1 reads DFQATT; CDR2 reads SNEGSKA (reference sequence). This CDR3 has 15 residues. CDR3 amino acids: CSARPTGGGNQPQHF. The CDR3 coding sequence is TGCAGTGCTAGACCAACAGGGGGCGGCAATCAGCCCCAGCATTTT.

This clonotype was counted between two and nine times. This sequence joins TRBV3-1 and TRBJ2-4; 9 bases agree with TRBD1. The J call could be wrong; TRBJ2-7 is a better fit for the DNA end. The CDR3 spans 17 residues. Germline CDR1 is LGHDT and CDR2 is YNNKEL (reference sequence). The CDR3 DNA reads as TGTGCCAGCAGCCAAGAGGACCGGGACAGGGCAGGACACGAGCAGTACTTC. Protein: CASSQEDRDRAGHEQYF.

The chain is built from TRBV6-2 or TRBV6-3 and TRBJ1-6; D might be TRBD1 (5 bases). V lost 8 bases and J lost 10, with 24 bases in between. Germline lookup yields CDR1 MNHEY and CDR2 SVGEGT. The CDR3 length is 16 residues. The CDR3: CASYSLQGSPGSPLHF. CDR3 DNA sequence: TGTGCCAGCTATTCTCTTCAGGGCAGCCCCGGATCACCCCTCCACTTT.

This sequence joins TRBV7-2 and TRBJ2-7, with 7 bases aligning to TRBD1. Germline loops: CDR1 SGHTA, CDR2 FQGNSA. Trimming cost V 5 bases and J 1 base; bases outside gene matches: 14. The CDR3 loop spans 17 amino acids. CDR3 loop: CASSLYTGTARSYEQYF. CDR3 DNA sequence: TGTGCCAGCAGCCTCTACACCGGGACAGCTCGATCCTACGAGCAGTACTTC. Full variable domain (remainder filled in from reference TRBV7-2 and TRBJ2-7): GAGVSQSPSNKVTEKGKDVELRCDPISGHTALYWYRQSLGQGLEFLIYFQGNSAPDKSGLPSDRFSAERTGGSVSTLTIQRTQQEDSAVYLCASSLYTGTARSYEQYFGPGTRLTVT.

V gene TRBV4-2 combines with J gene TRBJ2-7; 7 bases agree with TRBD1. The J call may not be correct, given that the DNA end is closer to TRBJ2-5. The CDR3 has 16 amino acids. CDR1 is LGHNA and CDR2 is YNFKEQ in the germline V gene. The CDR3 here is CASSQAASGTEGTQYF. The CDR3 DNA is TGTGCCAGCAGCCAAGCAGCCTCCGGGACAGAAGGGACCCAGTACTTC.

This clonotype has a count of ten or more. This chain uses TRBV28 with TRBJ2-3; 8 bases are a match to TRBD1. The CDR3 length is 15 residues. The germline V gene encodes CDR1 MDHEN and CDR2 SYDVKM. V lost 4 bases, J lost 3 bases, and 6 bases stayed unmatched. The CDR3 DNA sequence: TGTGCCAGCAGTTCGCCCCAGGGGGCTACAGATACGCAGTATTTT. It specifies CASSSPQGATDTQYF.

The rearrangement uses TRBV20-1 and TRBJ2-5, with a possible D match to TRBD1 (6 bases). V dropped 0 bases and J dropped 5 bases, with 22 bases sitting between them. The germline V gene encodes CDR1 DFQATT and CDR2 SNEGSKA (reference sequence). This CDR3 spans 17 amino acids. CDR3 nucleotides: TGCAGTGCTAGAGATCTTTGGGACACCCAAGAGGGGGAGACCCAGTACTTC. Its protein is CSARDLWDTQEGETQYF.

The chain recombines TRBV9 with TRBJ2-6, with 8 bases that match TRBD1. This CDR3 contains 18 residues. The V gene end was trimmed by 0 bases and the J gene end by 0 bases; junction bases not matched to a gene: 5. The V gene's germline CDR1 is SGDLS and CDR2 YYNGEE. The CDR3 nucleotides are TGTGCCAGCAGCGTAGCAGGGGGCCTCGACTCTGGGGCCAACGTCCTGACTTTC. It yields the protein CASSVAGGLDSGANVLTF.